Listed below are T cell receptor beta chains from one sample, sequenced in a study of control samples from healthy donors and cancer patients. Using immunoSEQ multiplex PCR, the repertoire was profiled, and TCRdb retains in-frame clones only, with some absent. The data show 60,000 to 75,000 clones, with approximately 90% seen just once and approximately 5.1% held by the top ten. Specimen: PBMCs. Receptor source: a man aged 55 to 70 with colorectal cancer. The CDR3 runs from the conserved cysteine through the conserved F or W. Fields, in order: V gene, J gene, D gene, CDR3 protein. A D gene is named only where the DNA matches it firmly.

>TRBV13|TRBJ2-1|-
CASSRRGPNNEQFF
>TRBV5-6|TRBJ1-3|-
CASSSPGGSGNTIYF
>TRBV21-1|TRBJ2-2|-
CASSWRGPGELFF
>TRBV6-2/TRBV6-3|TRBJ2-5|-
CASSPYPPENQETQYF
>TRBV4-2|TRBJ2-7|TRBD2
CASSQELAGGQEQYF
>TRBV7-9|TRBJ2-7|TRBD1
CASLKAGQGTYEQYF
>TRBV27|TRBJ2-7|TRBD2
CASTWGGEQYF
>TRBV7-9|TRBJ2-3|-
CASRQGGASTDTQYF
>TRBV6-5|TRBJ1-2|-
CASIPGAGYGYTF
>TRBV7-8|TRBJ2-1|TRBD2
CASRRTSGGAHEQFF
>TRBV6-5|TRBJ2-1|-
CASSRTQGTYNEQFF
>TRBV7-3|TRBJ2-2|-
CASSLTALPGSGELFF
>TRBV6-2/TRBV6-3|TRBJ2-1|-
CASSYWGSGPYNEQFF